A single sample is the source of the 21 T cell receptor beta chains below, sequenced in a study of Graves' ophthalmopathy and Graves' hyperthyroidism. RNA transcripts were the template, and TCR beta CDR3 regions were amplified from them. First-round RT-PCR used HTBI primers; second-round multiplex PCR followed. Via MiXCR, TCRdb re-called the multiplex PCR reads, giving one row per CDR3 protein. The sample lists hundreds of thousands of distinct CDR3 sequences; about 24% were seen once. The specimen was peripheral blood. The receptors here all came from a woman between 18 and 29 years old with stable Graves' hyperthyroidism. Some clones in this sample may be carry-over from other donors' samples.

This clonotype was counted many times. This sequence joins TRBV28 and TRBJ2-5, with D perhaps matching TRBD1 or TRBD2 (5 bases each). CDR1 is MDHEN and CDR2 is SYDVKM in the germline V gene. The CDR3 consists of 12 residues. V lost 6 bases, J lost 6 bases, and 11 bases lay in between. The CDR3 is CASRGVMQTQYF. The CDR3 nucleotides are TGTGCCAGCAGGGGGGTGATGCAGACCCAGTACTTC.

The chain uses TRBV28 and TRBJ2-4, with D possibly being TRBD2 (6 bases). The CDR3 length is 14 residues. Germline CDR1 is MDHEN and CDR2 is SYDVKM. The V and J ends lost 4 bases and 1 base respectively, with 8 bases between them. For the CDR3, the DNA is TGTGCCAGCAGTTCGAGCGGGGCCAAAAACATTCAGTACTTC. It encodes CASSSSGAKNIQYF.

CDR3 amino acids: CASSQPTGRLDSPLHF. CDR3 nucleotides: TGTGCCAGCAGCCAGCCGACAGGGAGGTTGGACTCACCCCTCCACTTT. This chain connects TRBV11-2 to TRBJ1-6, with 7 bases lining up with TRBD1. Trimming removed 5 bases from V and 10 bases from J; junction bases left unmatched: 14. The CDR3 consists of 16 residues. CDR1 is SGHAT, CDR2 FQNNGV, per germline.

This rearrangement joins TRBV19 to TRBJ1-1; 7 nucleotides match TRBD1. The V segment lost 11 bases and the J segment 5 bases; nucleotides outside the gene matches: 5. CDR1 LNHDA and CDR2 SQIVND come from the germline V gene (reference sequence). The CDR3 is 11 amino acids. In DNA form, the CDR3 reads TGTGCCGGGCACAGGGGAACTGAAGCTTTCTTT. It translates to CAGHRGTEAFF. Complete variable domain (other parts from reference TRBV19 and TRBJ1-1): DGGITQSPKYLFRKEGQNVTLSCEQNLNHDAMYWYRQDPGQGLRLIYYSQIVNDFQKGDIAEGYSVSREKKESFPLTVTSAQKNPTAFYLCAGHRGTEAFFGQGTRLTVV.

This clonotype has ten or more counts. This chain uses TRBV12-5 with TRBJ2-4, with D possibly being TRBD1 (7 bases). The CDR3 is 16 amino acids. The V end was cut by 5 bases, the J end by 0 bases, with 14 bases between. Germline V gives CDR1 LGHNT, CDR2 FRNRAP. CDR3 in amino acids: CASGRGTEKAKNIQYF. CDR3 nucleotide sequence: TGTGCTAGTGGTCGGGGGACAGAAAAAGCCAAAAACATTCAGTACTTC.

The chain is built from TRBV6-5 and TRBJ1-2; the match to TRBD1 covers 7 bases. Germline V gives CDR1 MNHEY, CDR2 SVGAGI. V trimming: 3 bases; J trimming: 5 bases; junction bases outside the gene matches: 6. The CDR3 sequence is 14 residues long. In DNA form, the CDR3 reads TGTGCCAGCAGTTATGAGGGGGCGGGGTATGGCTACACCTTC. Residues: CASSYEGAGYGYTF.

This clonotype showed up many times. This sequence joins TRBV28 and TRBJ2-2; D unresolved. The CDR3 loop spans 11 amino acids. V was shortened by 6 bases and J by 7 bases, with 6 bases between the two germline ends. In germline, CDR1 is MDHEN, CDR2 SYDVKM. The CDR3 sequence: CASSVGGELFF. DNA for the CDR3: TGTGCCAGCAGCGTAGGCGGGGAGCTGTTTTTT.

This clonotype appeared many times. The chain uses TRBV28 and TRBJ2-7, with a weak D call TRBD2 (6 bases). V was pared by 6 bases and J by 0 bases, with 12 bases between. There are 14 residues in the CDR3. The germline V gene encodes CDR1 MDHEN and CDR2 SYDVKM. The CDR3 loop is CASSSPGSSYEQYF. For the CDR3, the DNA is TGTGCCAGCAGCTCTCCCGGGAGCTCCTACGAGCAGTACTTC. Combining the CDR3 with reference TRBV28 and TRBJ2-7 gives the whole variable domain DVKVTQSSRYLVKRTGEKVFLECVQDMDHENMFWYRQDPGLGLRLIYFSYDVKMKEKGDIPEGYSVSREKKERFSLILESASTNQTSMYLCASSSPGSSYEQYFGPGTRLTVT.

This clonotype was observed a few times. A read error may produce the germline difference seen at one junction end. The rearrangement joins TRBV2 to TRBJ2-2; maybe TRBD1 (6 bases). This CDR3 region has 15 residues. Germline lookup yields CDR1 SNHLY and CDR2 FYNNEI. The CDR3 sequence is CASSRQVPNTGELVF. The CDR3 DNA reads TGTGCCAGCAGTAGACAGGTCCCGAACACCGGGGAGCTGGTTTTT.

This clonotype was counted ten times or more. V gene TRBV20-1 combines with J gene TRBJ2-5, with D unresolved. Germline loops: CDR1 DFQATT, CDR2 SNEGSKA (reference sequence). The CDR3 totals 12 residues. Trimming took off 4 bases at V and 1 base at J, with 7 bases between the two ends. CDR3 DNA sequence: TGCAGTGCTACCCGGGCCCAAGAGACCCAGTACTTC. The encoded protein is CSATRAQETQYF.

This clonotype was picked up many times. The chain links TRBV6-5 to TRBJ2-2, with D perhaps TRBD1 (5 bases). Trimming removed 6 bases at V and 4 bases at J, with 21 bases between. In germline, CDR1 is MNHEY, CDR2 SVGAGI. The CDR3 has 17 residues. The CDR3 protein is CASRYTRVGVATGELFF. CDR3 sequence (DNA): TGTGCCAGCAGATACACCAGGGTTGGGGTCGCCACCGGGGAGCTGTTTTTT.

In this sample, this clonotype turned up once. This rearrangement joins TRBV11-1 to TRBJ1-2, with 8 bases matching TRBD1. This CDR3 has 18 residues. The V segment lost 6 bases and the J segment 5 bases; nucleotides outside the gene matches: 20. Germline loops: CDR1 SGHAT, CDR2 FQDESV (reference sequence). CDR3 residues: CASSQDRLTGAPFYGYTF. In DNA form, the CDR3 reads TGTGCCAGCAGTCAAGACCGTTTGACAGGGGCCCCATTTTATGGCTACACCTTC.

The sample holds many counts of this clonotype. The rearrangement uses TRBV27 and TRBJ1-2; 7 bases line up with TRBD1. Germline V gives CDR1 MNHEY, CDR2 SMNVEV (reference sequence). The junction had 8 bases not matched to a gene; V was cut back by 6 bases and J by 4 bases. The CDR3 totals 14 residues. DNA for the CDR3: TGTGCCAGCAGCAAGACAGGGACATTCTATGGCTACACCTTC. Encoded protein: CASSKTGTFYGYTF.

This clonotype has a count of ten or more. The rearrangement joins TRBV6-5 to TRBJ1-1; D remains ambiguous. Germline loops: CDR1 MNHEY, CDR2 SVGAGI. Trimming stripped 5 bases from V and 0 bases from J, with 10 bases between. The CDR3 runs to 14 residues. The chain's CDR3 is CASSASGMNTEAFF. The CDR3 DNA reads TGTGCCAGCAGTGCCTCGGGTATGAACACTGAAGCTTTCTTT.

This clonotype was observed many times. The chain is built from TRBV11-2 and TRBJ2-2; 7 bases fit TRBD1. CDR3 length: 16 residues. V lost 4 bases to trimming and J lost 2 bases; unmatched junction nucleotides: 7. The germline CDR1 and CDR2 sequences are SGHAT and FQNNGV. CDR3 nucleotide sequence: TGTGCCAGCAGCTGGGAACACAGGGGCAACACCGGGGAGCTGTTTTTT. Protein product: CASSWEHRGNTGELFF.

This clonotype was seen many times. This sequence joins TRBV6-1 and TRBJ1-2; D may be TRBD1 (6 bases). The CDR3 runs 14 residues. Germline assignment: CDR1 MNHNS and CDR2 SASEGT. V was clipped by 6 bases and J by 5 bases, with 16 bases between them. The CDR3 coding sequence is TGTGCCAGCAGCCCCGGGACATTAAGATATGGCTACACCTTC. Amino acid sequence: CASSPGTLRYGYTF.

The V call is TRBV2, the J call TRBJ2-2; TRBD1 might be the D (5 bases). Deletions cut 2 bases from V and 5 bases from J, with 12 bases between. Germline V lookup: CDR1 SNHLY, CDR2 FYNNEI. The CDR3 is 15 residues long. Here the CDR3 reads CASSEWGRTTGELFF. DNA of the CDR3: TGTGCCAGCAGTGAATGGGGCCGGACGACCGGGGAGCTGTTTTTT.

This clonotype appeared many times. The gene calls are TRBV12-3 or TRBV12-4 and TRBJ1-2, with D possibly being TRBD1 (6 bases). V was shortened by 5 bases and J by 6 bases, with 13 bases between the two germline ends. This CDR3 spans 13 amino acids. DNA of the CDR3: TGTGCCAGCAGTCCCCAACAGGGAAATGGCTACACCTTC. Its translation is CASSPQQGNGYTF.

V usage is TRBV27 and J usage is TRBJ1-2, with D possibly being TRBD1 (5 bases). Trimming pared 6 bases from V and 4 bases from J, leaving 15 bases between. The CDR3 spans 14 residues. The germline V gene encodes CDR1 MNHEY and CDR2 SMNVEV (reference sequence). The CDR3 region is CASSPQGTPYGYTF. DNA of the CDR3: TGTGCCAGCAGCCCCCAGGGAACCCCCTATGGCTACACCTTC.

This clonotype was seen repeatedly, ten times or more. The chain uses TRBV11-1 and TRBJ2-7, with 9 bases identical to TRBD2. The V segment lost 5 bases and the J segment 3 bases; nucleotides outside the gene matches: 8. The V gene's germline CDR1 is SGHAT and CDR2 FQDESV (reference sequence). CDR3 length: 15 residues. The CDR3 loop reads CASSISGGFDYEQYF. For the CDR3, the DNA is TGTGCCAGCAGCATTAGCGGGGGTTTCGACTACGAGCAGTACTTC.

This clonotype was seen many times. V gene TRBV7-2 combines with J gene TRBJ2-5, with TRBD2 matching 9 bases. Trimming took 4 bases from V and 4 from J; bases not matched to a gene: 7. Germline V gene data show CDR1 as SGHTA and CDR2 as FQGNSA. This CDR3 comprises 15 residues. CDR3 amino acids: CASSSTSGEVETQYF. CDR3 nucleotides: TGTGCCAGCAGCTCGACTAGCGGCGAAGTAGAGACCCAGTACTTC.